This T cell receptor beta chain was captured in a study of shared clonotypes between healthy human individuals (TCRdb year 2020). Regarding the research as a whole: The cohort comprised a couple of women and a few men aged 18 to 49 years. For each donor, three plates each were used for CD4 naive and CD4 memory, two plates were used for CD8 naive, and one plate was used for CD8 memory. To estimate repertoire size and how much clonotype sharing occurs between individuals, the study deeply sequenced the blood TCR repertoires of roughly 5 healthy adults. To increase sequencing depth and limit assay-specific biases, different laboratories used diverse techniques to prepare libraries and sequence TCR repertoires. Between about 0.9 and 10 billion PBMCs per donor were obtained by leukapheresis.

Points the paper makes about the study in general: The genetic and exposure-history diversity represented was limited by the small number of donors. Across a handful of donors, around 5% of naive CD4, around 3.3% of naive CD8, about 2.3% of memory CD4, and approximately 0.4% of memory CD8 clonotypes were shared. Compared with non-shared clonotypes, the clonotypes found in all four sorted-subset donors had higher generation probabilities. Sampling was restricted to blood, and TCR repertoires in tissue are likely to differ from TCR repertoires in blood. Naive subsets generally had larger estimated clonotype richness than memory subsets did. Based on pairwise subsampling, the degree of clonotype sharing among donors was expected to be affected by sequencing depth. Rarefaction of sorted-subset datasets indicated incomplete sequencing despite the large sequencing depth.

Reading the germline V gene (reference sequence) gives CDR1 MNHEY and CDR2 SMNVEV. V and J are truncated by 2 bases and 3 bases respectively, leaving an intervening sequence of 5 bases. The CDR3 measures 13 amino acids from cysteine to phenylalanine. Left in the record is the CDR3 DNA by itself, 39 bases read in frame from the first base. TCR CDR3 regions were amplified from genomic DNA by multiplex PCR using the deep immunoSEQ assay. For each cell subset, the extracted genomic DNA was distributed evenly across all wells of several immunoSEQ 96-well plates, and each plate served as one replicate. For sorted subsets, roughly 200 ng of genomic DNA, equivalent to roughly 33,000 T cell genomes, went into each replicate PCR. Purified libraries were measured with a Qubit 3.0 fluorometer, size-checked on a Bioanalyzer 2100, and measured again with the KAPA Library Quantification kit. Each immunoSEQ 96-well plate was sequenced on its own single-read 150-cycle Illumina NextSeq 550 flow cell. Under the source paper's analysis protocol: The immunoSEQ output contained only junctional sequences without quality scores, so filtering could not match that applied to full-length reads. Sequences were annotated with PyIR, a Python wrapper for IgBLAST v1.9, using IMGT germline references to assign V/J genes and CDR3. Reads were removed for weak V/J assignments (E-value above 1e-6), missing CDR3, stop codons, out-of-frame junctions, or ambiguous translated residues. V3J clonotypes were defined by identical inferred V gene, J gene, and CDR3 amino acid sequence. The percentage overlap between two repertoires was calculated by dividing the number of shared unique clonotypes by the size of the smaller repertoire. Richness of each repertoire was evaluated using RTK rarefaction, the Chao1 estimator, and Recon v2.1 estimates of unobserved clonotypes. For all TCRbeta clonotypes obtained by the gDNA method from a handful of donors, generation probabilities were computed with OLGA. This immuneACCESS table, as held by TCRdb, lists in-frame sequences with V and J called but not all clones. Of the missing ones, under half trace to an unresolved V gene in checked studies; the others have no known cause. That table is the source of V, J and clone size, and D and trimming were worked out from the DNA. For this sample the table gives approximately 2.5 million clones, of which roughly nine tenths were detected only once. 0.11% to 0.15% of the sample rests with the top ten.

The donors were healthy, HIV-negative adults who had no recently reported acute infections or vaccinations. Every donor was a Caucasian adult residing in Nashville, Tennessee, USA. Magnetic negative selection was used to enrich CD4+ T cells, after which naive cells were positively selected on CD45RA and the negative fraction became the memory subset. After blood collection by leukapheresis, PBMCs were isolated using Ficoll-Histopaque density gradient centrifugation and then cryopreserved in the vapor phase of liquid nitrogen. Analytical flow cytometry was used to check the purity and quantity of every magnetically sorted T cell population. Each sorted fraction had its genomic DNA isolated and then quantified by UV absorbance on a Nanodrop 2000c. With regard to this clone: No cognate antigen has been identified for it. The input lacks base qualities; no much larger clone sits a single base away.

This clonotype was sampled from a man between 18 and 29 years old in good health. Sequencing was carried out using naive CD4+ T cells sorted from blood. This specimen's cell subset or site label, interpreted: CD45RA+ positively selected. Recombination joined TRBV27 with TRBJ1-3, with the D gene too uncertain to name. The nucleotide sequence reads as follows: TGTGCCAGCAGTTTAACGTTTGGAAACACCATATATTTT. Its protein product is CASSLTFGNTIYF.